Each of the 23 T cell receptor beta chains below was sequenced from the same sample in a study of glioma-infiltrating T cells after dendritic cell vaccination. The assay was immunoSEQ multiplex PCR, and TCRdb's table has in-frame clones only and misses some. The sample has about 30,000 clones, more than 85% seen once. The sample was blood, taken before dendritic cell vaccination. The receptors stem from a human donor with glioblastoma.

V gene TRBV19 combines with J gene TRBJ1-5; 9 nucleotides match TRBD1. V lost 3 bases and J lost 7; bases outside the gene matches: 10. Germline lookup yields CDR1 LNHDA and CDR2 SQIVND (reference sequence). This CDR3 has 16 amino acids. CDR3 amino acids: CASSIPPGQGRQPQHF. The CDR3 DNA reads TGTGCCAGTAGTATCCCCCCCGGACAGGGGAGACAGCCCCAGCATTTT.

This chain links TRBV15 with TRBJ2-3; a weak D match, TRBD1 (6 bases). The CDR3 length is 15 residues. V dropped 7 bases and J dropped 0 bases, with 14 bases sitting between them. Germline V gene lookup returns CDR1 LNHNV and CDR2 YYDKDF (reference sequence). CDR3 nucleotides: TGTGCCACCACCACAGGGCAAACTAGCACAGATACGCAGTATTTT. It codes for CATTTGQTSTDTQYF.

This rearrangement joins TRBV5-8 to TRBJ1-2; TRBD1 aligns across 7 bases. The J segment lost 2 bases and the V segment lost 4 bases, leaving 8 bases of the junction unmatched. CDR3 length: 15 residues. Germline V CDR1 and CDR2: SGHTS, YDEGEE. In nucleotides, the CDR3 is TGTGCCAGCAGCCCAGAGACAGGGACAAACTATGGCTACACCTTC. This sequence encodes CASSPETGTNYGYTF. Filled out from reference TRBV5-8 and TRBJ1-2, the complete variable domain reads EAGVTQSPTHLIKTRGQQATLRCSPISGHTSVYWYQQALGLGLQFLLWYDEGEERNRGNFPPRFSGRQFPNYSSELNVNALELEDSALYLCASSPETGTNYGYTFGSGTRLTVV.

J is TRBJ2-7 and V is TRBV11-2, with 7 bases identical to TRBD2. The CDR3 totals 15 residues. V lost 1 base, J lost 3 bases, and 6 bases stayed unmatched. Per the germline V gene, CDR1 is SGHAT and CDR2 is FQNNGV. The CDR3 nucleotides read TGTGCCAGCAGCTTAGGGACTAGTCCCTTCTACGAGCAGTACTTC. Protein sequence: CASSLGTSPFYEQYF.

The chain links TRBV27 to TRBJ2-7; weak D call: TRBD1 (6 bases). The length of the CDR3 is 15 residues. V was pared by 6 bases and J by 3 bases, with 18 bases between. Germline CDR1 MNHEY, CDR2 SMNVEV (reference sequence). The CDR3 here is CASRLYGTLSYEQYF. CDR3 sequence (DNA): TGTGCCAGCAGGCTTTACGGGACATTAAGCTACGAGCAGTACTTC.

J is TRBJ2-5 and V is TRBV7-9, with D tentatively TRBD2 (7 bases). The CDR3 sequence is 14 residues long. V was pared by 6 bases and J by 2 bases, with 13 bases between. The germline gives CDR1 SEHNR, CDR2 FQNEAQ (reference sequence). The CDR3 sequence is CASSSGGKQETQYF. The CDR3 DNA sequence: TGTGCCAGCAGTTCGGGGGGCAAGCAAGAGACCCAGTACTTC.

The chain employs TRBV7-9 and TRBJ1-3; the D is unclear. The germline V gene encodes CDR1 SEHNR and CDR2 FQNEAQ (reference sequence). The CDR3 is 16 residues long. V was trimmed by 1 base and J by 0 bases, leaving 10 bases between them. The CDR3 region is CASSLGLDFSGNTIYF. In DNA form, the CDR3 reads TGTGCCAGCAGCTTAGGGCTTGACTTCTCTGGAAACACCATATATTTT.

This chain links TRBV14 with TRBJ2-5; 8 nucleotides line up with TRBD1. This CDR3 region has 14 residues. J lost 2 bases, V lost 3 bases, and 2 bases had no gene match. Germline V lookup: CDR1 SGHDN, CDR2 FVKESK. The CDR3 bases are TGTGCCAGCAGCCACCGGACAGGGCAAGAGACCCAGTACTTC. Protein product: CASSHRTGQETQYF. Complete variable domain (other parts from reference TRBV14 and TRBJ2-5): EAGVTQFPSHSVIEKGQTVTLRCDPISGHDNLYWYRRVMGKEIKFLLHFVKESKQDESGMPNNRFLAERTGGTYSTLKVQPAELEDSGVYFCASSHRTGQETQYFGPGTRLLVL.

The CDR3 bases are TGTGCCAGCAGCCCTGGGACAGGGGGCGAGTCATCCTACGAGCAGTACTTC. It codes for CASSPGTGGESSYEQYF. The genes are TRBV11-2 and TRBJ2-7, with TRBD1 identical over 12 bases. V was pared by 5 bases and J by 1 base, with 9 bases of the junction left unmatched. CDR1 SGHAT and CDR2 FQNNGV come from the germline V gene. This CDR3 region has 17 residues.

This sequence joins TRBV7-2 and TRBJ2-7; tentative D call: TRBD2 (6 bases). Deletions cut 2 bases from V and 2 bases from J, with 13 bases between. Germline V gene sequence: CDR1 SGHTA, CDR2 FQGNSA. The CDR3 sequence is 15 residues long. CDR3 bases: TGTGCCAGCAGCTTAAGGCAGGGAGGTACCTACGAGCAGTACTTC. Amino acids: CASSLRQGGTYEQYF.

V is TRBV28 and J is TRBJ2-5; TRBD2 aligns across 7 bases. The DNA end is a closer match to TRBJ2-7, so the J assignment may be wrong. Germline V gives CDR1 MDHEN, CDR2 SYDVKM. CDR3 length: 14 amino acids. The CDR3 DNA follows: TGTGCCAGCAAATCCGGGGGGAGCTCCTACGAGCAGTACTTC. As protein: CASKSGGSSYEQYF.

V gene TRBV5-1 combines with J gene TRBJ2-1, with TRBD1 matching over 8 bases. CDR1 and CDR2 from the germline V gene are SGHRS and YFSETQ. The CDR3 is 14 residues long. The J segment lost 12 bases and the V segment lost 5 bases, leaving 13 bases of the junction unmatched. The chain's CDR3 is CASSVGQDPKVQFF. CDR3 sequence (DNA): TGCGCCAGCAGTGTGGGACAGGATCCTAAGGTGCAGTTCTTC.

The table lists this clone with a few counts. The rearrangement uses TRBV6-4 and TRBJ2-3; possible D gene TRBD2, 5 bases. Germline loops: CDR1 MRHNA, CDR2 SNTAGT. The CDR3 is 15 amino acids. The germline V and J ends were trimmed by 3 bases and 1 base, with 11 bases remaining between them. CDR3 in DNA: TGTGCCAGCAGTGAAGAAGGACTCGGCACAGATACGCAGTATTTT. Its protein product is CASSEEGLGTDTQYF.

J is TRBJ1-5 and V is TRBV5-4; 10 bases align to TRBD1. CDR3 length: 19 amino acids. The trim removed 3 bases at V and 0 bases at J, leaving 12 bases unmatched. Germline V lookup: CDR1 SGHNT, CDR2 YYREEE (reference sequence). The CDR3 nucleotides are TGTGCCAGCAGCTGTGACAGGGGGCGGGTCTCTTATAGCAATCAGCCCCAGCATTTT. The encoded protein is CASSCDRGRVSYSNQPQHF.

The CDR3 bases are TGTGCCAGCAAGCAGGGGGGTGCCTACGAGCAGTACTTC. It yields the protein CASKQGGAYEQYF. The chain couples TRBV6-6 to TRBJ2-7; possible D gene TRBD1, 7 bases. Per the germline V gene, CDR1 is MNHNY and CDR2 is SVGAGI (reference sequence). V shed 7 bases and J shed 2 bases, with 12 bases lying between them. The CDR3 loop spans 13 amino acids.

The chain combines TRBV5-1 with TRBJ1-6, with TRBD1 matching over 7 bases. The V segment lost 4 bases and the J segment 8 bases; nucleotides outside the gene matches: 3. Germline values: CDR1 SGHRS, CDR2 YFSETQ. The CDR3 has 13 residues. CDR3 loop: CASSRTGDSPLHF. The CDR3 DNA sequence: TGCGCCAGCAGCCGAACAGGGGATTCACCCCTCCACTTT.

The rearrangement uses TRBV6-5 and TRBJ1-1; weak D call: TRBD1 (5 bases). Between the trimmed V and J ends, which lost 0 bases and 5 bases, there was a span of 7 bases. From germline, CDR1 is MNHEY and CDR2 SVGAGI. This CDR3 has 13 amino acids. CDR3 protein: CASSYSKGTEAFF. The CDR3 DNA sequence: TGTGCCAGCAGTTACTCGAAGGGGACTGAAGCTTTCTTT.

The J gene is TRBJ1-2, the V gene TRBV7-2; D is unclear. Trimming pared 5 bases from V and 4 bases from J, leaving 17 bases between. CDR1 is SGHTA and CDR2 is FQGNSA in the germline V gene. This CDR3 has 15 residues. CDR3 amino acids: CASSQNTDSFYGYTF. The CDR3 DNA reads TGTGCCAGCAGCCAAAACACGGACTCCTTCTATGGCTACACCTTC.

The rearrangement uses TRBV5-1 and TRBJ1-6, with no clear D. Trimming took 0 bases from V and 7 from J, leaving 11 bases between them. The CDR3 runs to 15 residues. Germline V gene sequence: CDR1 SGHRS, CDR2 YFSETQ. DNA of the CDR3: TGCGCCAGCAGCTTGGCTAATACTCGGAATTCACCCCTCCACTTT. It yields the protein CASSLANTRNSPLHF.

The V gene is TRBV19, the J gene TRBJ1-5; maybe TRBD1 (6 bases). There are 15 residues in the CDR3. V lost 6 bases to trimming and J lost 2 bases, with 14 bases between them. Per germline, CDR1 LNHDA and CDR2 SQIVND (reference sequence). CDR3 residues: CASSPGVVRNQPQHF. The DNA of the CDR3 is TGTGCCAGTAGCCCAGGGGTGGTTCGCAATCAGCCCCAGCATTTT.

CDR3 bases: TGTGCCAGCAGTTACTCGTCCGTCGGGTGGAACTATGGCTACACCTTC. Amino acids: CASSYSSVGWNYGYTF. This chain links TRBV6-5 with TRBJ1-2; D gene uncertain. Germline values: CDR1 MNHEY, CDR2 SVGAGI. This CDR3 region has 16 residues. Deletions cut 0 bases from V and 2 bases from J, with 13 bases between.

The chain recombines TRBV6-1 with TRBJ1-1; D is ambiguous. This CDR3 comprises 14 residues. Germline V lookup: CDR1 MNHNS, CDR2 SASEGT. The V end was cut by 6 bases, the J end by 1 base, with 12 bases between. The CDR3 sequence: CASRILGRNTEAFF. In DNA form, the CDR3 reads TGTGCCAGCAGGATTCTGGGGAGGAACACTGAAGCTTTCTTT.

This clone came up once. The chain recombines TRBV27 with TRBJ1-2, with 7 bases fitting TRBD1. The CDR3 sequence is 17 residues long. V gave up 5 bases and J gave up 0 bases; unmatched junction bases: 12. CDR1 is MNHEY, CDR2 SMNVEV, per germline (reference sequence). The CDR3 is CASSNRQGPIANYGYTF. CDR3 nucleotides: TGTGCCAGCAGTAATCGACAGGGACCAATAGCTAACTATGGCTACACCTTC.